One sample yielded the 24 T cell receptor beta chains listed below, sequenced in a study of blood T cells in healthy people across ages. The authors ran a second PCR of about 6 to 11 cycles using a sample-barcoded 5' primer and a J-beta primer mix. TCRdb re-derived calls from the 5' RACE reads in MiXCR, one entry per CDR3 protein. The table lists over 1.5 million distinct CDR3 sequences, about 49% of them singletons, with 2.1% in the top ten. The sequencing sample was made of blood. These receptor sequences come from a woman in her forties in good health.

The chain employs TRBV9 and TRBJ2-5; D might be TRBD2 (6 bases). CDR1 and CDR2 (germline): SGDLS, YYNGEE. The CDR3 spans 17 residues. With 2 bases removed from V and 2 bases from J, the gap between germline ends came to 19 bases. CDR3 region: CASSVQGGRPIQETQYF. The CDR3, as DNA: TGTGCCAGCAGCGTTCAGGGAGGCCGACCTATACAAGAGACCCAGTACTTC.

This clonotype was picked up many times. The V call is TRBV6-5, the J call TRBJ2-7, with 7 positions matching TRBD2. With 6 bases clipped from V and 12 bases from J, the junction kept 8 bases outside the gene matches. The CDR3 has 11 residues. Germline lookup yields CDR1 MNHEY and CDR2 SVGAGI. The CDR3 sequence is CASREGRVWYF. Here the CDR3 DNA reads TGTGCCAGCAGGGAGGGGAGGGTTTGGTACTTC.

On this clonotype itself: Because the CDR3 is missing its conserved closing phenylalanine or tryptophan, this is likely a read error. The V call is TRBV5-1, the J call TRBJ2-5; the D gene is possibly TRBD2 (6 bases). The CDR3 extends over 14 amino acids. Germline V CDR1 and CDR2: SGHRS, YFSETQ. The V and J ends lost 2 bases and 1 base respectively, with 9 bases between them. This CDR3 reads CASSFGGIQETQYI. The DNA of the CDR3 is TGCGCCAGCAGCTTTGGGGGGATCCAAGAGACCCAGTACATC.

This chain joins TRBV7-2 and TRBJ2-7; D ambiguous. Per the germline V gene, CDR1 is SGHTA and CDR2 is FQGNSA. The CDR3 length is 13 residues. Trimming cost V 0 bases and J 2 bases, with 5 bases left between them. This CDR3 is CASSLAMTYEQYF. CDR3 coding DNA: TGTGCCAGCAGCTTAGCGATGACCTACGAGCAGTACTTC.

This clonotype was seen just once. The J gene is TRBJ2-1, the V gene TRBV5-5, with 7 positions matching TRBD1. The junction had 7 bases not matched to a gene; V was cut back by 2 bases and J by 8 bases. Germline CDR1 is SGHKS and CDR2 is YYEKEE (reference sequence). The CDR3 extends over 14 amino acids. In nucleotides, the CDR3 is TGTGCCAGCAGCTTTGGGACAGAGTTTTATGAGCAGTTCTTC. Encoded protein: CASSFGTEFYEQFF.

In nucleotides, the CDR3 is TGCGCCAGCAGCTTTACGAGTACCACCGGGGAGCTGTTTTTT. The encoded protein is CASSFTSTTGELFF. The V call is TRBV5-1, the J call TRBJ2-2; D ambiguous. CDR1 SGHRS and CDR2 YFSETQ come from the germline V gene. V lost 2 bases, J lost 4 bases, and 9 bases lay in between. The CDR3 has 14 residues.

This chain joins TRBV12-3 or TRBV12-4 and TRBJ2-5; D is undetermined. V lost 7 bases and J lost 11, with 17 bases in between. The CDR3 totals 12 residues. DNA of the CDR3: TGTGCCAGCAAGGCTAGGAGTAATGAGCAGTACTTC. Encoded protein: CASKARSNEQYF.

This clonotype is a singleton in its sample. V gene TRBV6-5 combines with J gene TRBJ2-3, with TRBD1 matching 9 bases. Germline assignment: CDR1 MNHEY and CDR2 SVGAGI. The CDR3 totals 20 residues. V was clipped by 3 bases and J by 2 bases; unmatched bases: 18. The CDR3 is CASSYTDRGLSTIPTDTQYF. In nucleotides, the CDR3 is TGTGCCAGCAGTTATACGGACAGGGGCCTTTCAACGATTCCCACAGATACGCAGTATTTT.

This CDR3 reads CASVGDGYTF. The CDR3 nucleotides are TGTGCCAGCGTGGGAGATGGCTACACCTTC. The chain employs TRBV7-8 and TRBJ1-2; no firm D call. The CDR3 has 10 amino acids. Between the trimmed V and J ends, which lost 8 bases and 6 bases, there was a span of 7 bases. From germline, CDR1 is SGHVS and CDR2 FQNEAQ.

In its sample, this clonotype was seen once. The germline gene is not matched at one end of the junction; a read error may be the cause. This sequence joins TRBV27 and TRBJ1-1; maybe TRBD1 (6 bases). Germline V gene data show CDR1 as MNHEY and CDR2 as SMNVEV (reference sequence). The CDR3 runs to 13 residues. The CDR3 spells CASSGWGDTVAFF. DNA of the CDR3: TGTGCCAGCAGCGGGTGGGGGGACACTGTAGCTTTCTTT.

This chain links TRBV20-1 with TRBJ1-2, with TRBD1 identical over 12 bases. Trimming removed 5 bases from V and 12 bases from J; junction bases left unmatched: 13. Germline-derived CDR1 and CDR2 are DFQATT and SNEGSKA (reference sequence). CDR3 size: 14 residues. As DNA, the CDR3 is TGCAGTGCTGTAACCGGGACAGGGGGCGAGGAGAACACCTTC. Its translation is CSAVTGTGGEENTF.

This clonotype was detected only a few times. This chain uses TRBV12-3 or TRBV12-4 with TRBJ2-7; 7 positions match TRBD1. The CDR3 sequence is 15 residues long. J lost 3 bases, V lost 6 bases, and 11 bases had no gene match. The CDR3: CASSLATGMIYEQYF. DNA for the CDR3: TGTGCCAGCAGCCTCGCGACAGGGATGATCTACGAGCAGTACTTC.

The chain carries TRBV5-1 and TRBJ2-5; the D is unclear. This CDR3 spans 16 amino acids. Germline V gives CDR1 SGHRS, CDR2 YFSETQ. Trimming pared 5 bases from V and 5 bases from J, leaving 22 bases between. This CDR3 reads CASSKGESRASETQYF. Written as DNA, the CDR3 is TGCGCCAGCAGTAAAGGAGAGAGCCGGGCGTCGGAGACCCAGTACTTC.

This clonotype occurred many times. The CDR3 region has the DNA TGCGCCAGCAGCCAAGTACAGGGTACCCACGAGCAGTACTTC. Translated, it gives CASSQVQGTHEQYF. This chain links TRBV4-1 with TRBJ2-7; D perhaps matches TRBD1 (6 bases). Trimming took 1 base from V and 5 from J, leaving 12 bases between them. Germline lookup yields CDR1 MGHRA and CDR2 YSYEKL. The CDR3 contains 14 residues.

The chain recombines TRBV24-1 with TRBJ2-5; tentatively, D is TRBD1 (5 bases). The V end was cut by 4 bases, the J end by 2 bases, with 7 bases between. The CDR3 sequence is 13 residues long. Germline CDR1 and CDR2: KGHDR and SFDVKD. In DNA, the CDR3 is TGTGCCACCAGTGAGAGACAGCAAGAGACCCAGTACTTC. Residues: CATSERQQETQYF.

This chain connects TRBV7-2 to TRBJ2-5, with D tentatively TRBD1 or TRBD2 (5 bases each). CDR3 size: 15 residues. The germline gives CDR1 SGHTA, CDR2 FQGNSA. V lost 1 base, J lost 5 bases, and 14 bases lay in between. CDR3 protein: CASSLGGAGSETQYF. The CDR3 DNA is TGTGCCAGCAGCTTAGGGGGCGCGGGCTCGGAGACCCAGTACTTC.

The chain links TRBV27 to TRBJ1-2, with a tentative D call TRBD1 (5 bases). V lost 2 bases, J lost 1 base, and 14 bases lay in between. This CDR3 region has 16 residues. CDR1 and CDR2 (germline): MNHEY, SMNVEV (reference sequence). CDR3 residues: CASSLAGRGHNYGYTF. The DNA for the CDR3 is TGTGCCAGCAGTTTAGCGGGCCGGGGCCATAACTATGGCTACACCTTC.

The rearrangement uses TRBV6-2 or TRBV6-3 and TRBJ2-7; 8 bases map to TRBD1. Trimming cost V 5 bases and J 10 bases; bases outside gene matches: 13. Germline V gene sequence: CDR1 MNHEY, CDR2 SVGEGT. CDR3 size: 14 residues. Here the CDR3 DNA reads TGTGCCAGCAGTCCGGTTTTAGGACAGGGAGCACAGTACTTC. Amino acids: CASSPVLGQGAQYF.

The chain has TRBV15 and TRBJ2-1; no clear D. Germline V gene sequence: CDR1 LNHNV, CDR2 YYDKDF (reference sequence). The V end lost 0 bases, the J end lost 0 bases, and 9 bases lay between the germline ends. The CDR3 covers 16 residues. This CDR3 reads CATSRDIASSYNEQFF. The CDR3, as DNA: TGTGCCACCAGCAGAGACATCGCGAGCTCCTACAATGAGCAGTTCTTC.

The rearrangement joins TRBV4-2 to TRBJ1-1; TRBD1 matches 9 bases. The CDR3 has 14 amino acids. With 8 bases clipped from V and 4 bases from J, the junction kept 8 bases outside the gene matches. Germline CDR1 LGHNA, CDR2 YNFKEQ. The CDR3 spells CASEKDRGVTEAFF. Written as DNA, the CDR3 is TGTGCCAGCGAAAAGGACAGGGGAGTCACTGAAGCTTTCTTT.

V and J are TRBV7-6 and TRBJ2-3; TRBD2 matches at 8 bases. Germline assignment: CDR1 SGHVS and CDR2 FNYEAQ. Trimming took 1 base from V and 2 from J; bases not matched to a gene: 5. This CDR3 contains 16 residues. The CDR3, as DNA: TGTGCCAGCAGCTTAGGCAGCGGGGGTTTCACAGATACGCAGTATTTT. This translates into CASSLGSGGFTDTQYF.

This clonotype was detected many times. CDR3 nucleotides: TGTGCCAGCAGCGTATCGGGGAGCTCCTACAATGAGCAGTTCTTC. It yields the protein CASSVSGSSYNEQFF. The chain is built from TRBV9 and TRBJ2-1; D may be TRBD2 (5 bases). Germline V gene data show CDR1 as SGDLS and CDR2 as YYNGEE. V lost 1 base, J lost 0 bases, and 8 bases lay in between. The CDR3 consists of 15 residues.

The CDR3 DNA sequence: TGCGCCAGCAGCCAATCGGACGGCCACTACGAGCAGTACTTC. Protein: CASSQSDGHYEQYF. The genes are TRBV4-1 and TRBJ2-5; D not certain. The J call may be faulty, since TRBJ2-7 better matches the DNA end. Germline lookup yields CDR1 MGHRA and CDR2 YSYEKL. This CDR3 has 14 amino acids.

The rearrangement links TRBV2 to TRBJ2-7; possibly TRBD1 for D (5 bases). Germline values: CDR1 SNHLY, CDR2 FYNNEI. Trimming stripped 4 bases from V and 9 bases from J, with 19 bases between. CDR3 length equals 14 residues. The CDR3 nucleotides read TGTGCCAGCAGTGTCTTGCAGGGAACGTTTGGGCAGTACTTC. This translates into CASSVLQGTFGQYF.